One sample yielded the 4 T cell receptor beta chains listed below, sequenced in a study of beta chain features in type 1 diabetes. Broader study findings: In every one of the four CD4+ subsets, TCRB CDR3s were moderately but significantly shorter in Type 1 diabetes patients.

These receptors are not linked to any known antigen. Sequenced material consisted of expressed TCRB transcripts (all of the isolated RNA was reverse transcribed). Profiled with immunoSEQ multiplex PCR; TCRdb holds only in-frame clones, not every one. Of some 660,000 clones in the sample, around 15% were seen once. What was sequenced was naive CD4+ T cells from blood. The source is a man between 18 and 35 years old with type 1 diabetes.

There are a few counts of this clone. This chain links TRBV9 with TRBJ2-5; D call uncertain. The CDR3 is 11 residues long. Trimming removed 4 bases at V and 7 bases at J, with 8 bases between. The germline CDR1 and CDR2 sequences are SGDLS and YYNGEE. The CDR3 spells CASSPRMTQYF. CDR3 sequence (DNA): TGTGCCAGCAGCCCTCGTATGACCCAGTACTTC.

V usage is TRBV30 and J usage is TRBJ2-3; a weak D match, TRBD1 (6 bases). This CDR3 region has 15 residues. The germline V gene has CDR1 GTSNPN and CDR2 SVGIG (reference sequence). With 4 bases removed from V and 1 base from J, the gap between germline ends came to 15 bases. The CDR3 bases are TGTGCCTGGACCTTAAACAGGGTGGGCACAGATACGCAGTATTTT. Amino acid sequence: CAWTLNRVGTDTQYF.

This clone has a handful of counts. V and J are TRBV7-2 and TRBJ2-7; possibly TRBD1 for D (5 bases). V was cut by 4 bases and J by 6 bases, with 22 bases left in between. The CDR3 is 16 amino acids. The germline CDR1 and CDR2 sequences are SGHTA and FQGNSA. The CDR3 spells CASSSHSDRLGLEQYF. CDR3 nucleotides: TGTGCCAGCAGCTCCCATTCGGACCGTTTGGGGCTCGAGCAGTACTTC.

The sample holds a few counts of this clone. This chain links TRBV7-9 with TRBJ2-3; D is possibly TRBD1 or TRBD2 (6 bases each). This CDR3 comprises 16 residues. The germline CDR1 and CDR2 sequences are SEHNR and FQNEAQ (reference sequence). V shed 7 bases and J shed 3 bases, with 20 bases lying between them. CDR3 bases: TGTGCCAGCATCTCCCAAGGGGGGCTCGTAACAGATACGCAGTATTTT. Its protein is CASISQGGLVTDTQYF.